These 13 T cell receptor beta chains were all obtained from the same sample, sequenced in a study of blood T cell repertoires in COVID-19. Here immunoSEQ multiplex PCR was the method, and the copy in TCRdb shows in-frame clones only, minus some. The top ten clones hold over 12% of a sample with about 170,000 clones, approximately 88% of them seen once. Sequenced sample: peripheral blood. Every receptor here comes from a man aged 18 to 29 with active or convalescent COVID-19.

The chain joins TRBV19 to TRBJ2-4; TRBD2 might be the D (6 bases). The V gene's germline CDR1 is LNHDA and CDR2 SQIVND (reference sequence). CDR3 length: 14 amino acids. Trimming stripped 9 bases from V and 3 bases from J, with 15 bases between. The DNA of the CDR3 is TGTGCCAGCGTCGAACGGGGAGGCAAAAACATTCAGTACTTC. Translating it yields CASVERGGKNIQYF.

This clone was counted between two and nine times. The rearrangement links TRBV18 to TRBJ1-5; possibly TRBD1 for D (5 bases). CDR3 size: 14 residues. Germline CDR1 is KGHSH and CDR2 is LQKENI. Trimming removed 6 bases from V and 4 bases from J, with 13 bases in between. CDR3 sequence reads: CASSLTGSNQPQHF. CDR3 DNA sequence: TGTGCCAGCTCCCTCACAGGTTCAAATCAGCCCCAGCATTTT. Based on the CDR3 plus reference TRBV18 and TRBJ1-5, the full variable domain is NAGVMQNPRHLVRRRGQEARLRCSPMKGHSHVYWYRQLPEEGLKFMVYLQKENIIDESGMPKERFSAEFPKEGPSILRIQQVVRGDSAAYFCASSLTGSNQPQHFGDGTRLSIL.

V usage is TRBV11-2 and J usage is TRBJ2-7, with TRBD2 matching over 7 bases. V trimming: 3 bases; J trimming: 3 bases; junction bases outside the gene matches: 8. The CDR3 loop spans 15 amino acids. Looked up from germline, CDR1 is SGHAT and CDR2 is FQNNGV. CDR3 amino acids: CASSFSASGYYEQYF. The CDR3 coding sequence is TGTGCCAGCAGCTTTTCGGCTAGCGGTTACTACGAGCAGTACTTC. The entire variable domain, with the rest obtained from reference TRBV11-2 and TRBJ2-7, is as follows: EAGVAQSPRYKIIEKRQSVAFWCNPISGHATLYWYQQILGQGPKLLIQFQNNGVVDDSQLPKDRFSAERLKGVDSTLKIQPAKLEDSAVYLCASSFSASGYYEQYFGPGTRLTVT.

This rearrangement joins TRBV6-1 to TRBJ1-6, with D possibly TRBD1 on 5 matching bases. V was pared by 1 base and J by 8 bases, with 15 bases between. The CDR3 is made up of 16 amino acids. Germline V CDR1 and CDR2: MNHNS, SASEGT. The CDR3 DNA reads TGTGCCAGCAGTGAAGTCTTAAGGGGTGGCGATTCACCCCTCCACTTT. Amino acid sequence: CASSEVLRGGDSPLHF.

This chain uses TRBV7-8 with TRBJ1-2; perhaps TRBD1 as D (6 bases). From germline, CDR1 is SGHVS and CDR2 FQNEAQ. The CDR3 loop spans 15 amino acids. The ends were cut back, 2 bases at V and 6 bases at J, with 16 bases in the middle. In DNA, the CDR3 is TGTGCCAGCAGCTTAAACGTTGGGGGGGCAGATGGCTACACCTTC. Translated: CASSLNVGGADGYTF.

The genes are TRBV28 and TRBJ2-7; a weak D match, TRBD1 (5 bases). CDR3 length equals 16 residues. The germline V and J ends were trimmed by 6 bases and 3 bases, with 21 bases remaining between them. Germline V CDR1 and CDR2: MDHEN, SYDVKM. The CDR3 region is CASRSIGVPQVYEQYF. The CDR3 region has the DNA TGTGCCAGCAGATCTATAGGGGTCCCCCAAGTCTACGAGCAGTACTTC.

Concerning this clone: Other DNA sequences in the same sample also yield this CDR3. The genes are TRBV9 and TRBJ1-3; no firm D call. Germline lookup yields CDR1 SGDLS and CDR2 YYNGEE. The CDR3 consists of 14 residues. V was trimmed by 2 bases and J by 2 bases, leaving 8 bases between them. In DNA, the CDR3 is TGTGCCAGCAGCGTGACGCGGGCTGGAAACACCATATATTTT. It encodes CASSVTRAGNTIYF.

The V gene is TRBV13, the J gene TRBJ2-3; tentatively, D is TRBD1 (7 bases). The germline CDR1 and CDR2 sequences are PRHDT and FYEKMQ (reference sequence). The CDR3 consists of 18 residues. V lost 5 bases, J lost 2 bases, and 23 bases lay in between. The CDR3 nucleotides read TGTGCCAGCAGCAGGGGGCCGGCGCGGGGCCGTACCACAGATACGCAGTATTTT. The encoded protein is CASSRGPARGRTTDTQYF.

The rearrangement uses TRBV6-5 and TRBJ2-7; 8 bases align to TRBD2. This CDR3 contains 14 residues. V lost 10 bases and J lost 1; bases outside the gene matches: 9. CDR1 MNHEY and CDR2 SVGAGI come from the germline V gene. The CDR3 is CATSQRGPSYEQYF. CDR3 nucleotides: TGTGCCACATCTCAGCGGGGGCCTTCCTACGAGCAGTACTTC.

The chain carries TRBV7-2 and TRBJ2-3; 11 bases are shared with TRBD2. The CDR3 covers 14 residues. J was trimmed by 4 bases and V by 6 bases; bases with no gene match: 3. In germline, CDR1 is SGHTA, CDR2 FQGNSA. In DNA, the CDR3 is TGTGCCAGCAGGATAGCGGGAGGGCCAGATACGCAGTATTTT. Translation gives CASRIAGGPDTQYF.

CDR3 residues: CASSRAAGTYNEQFF. Written as DNA, the CDR3 is TGTGCCAGCAGCCGAGCAGCAGGGACCTACAATGAGCAGTTCTTC. The genes are TRBV3-1 (or the pseudogene TRBV3-2) and TRBJ2-1, with D possibly TRBD1 on 5 matching bases. V was trimmed by 4 bases and J by 2 bases, leaving 12 bases between them. In germline, CDR1 is LGHDT, CDR2 YNNKEL (reference sequence). This CDR3 comprises 15 residues.

V and J are TRBV7-2 and TRBJ1-3; no clear D. The germline V and J ends were trimmed by 0 bases and 2 bases, with 5 bases remaining between them. This CDR3 contains 14 residues. Germline V gene lookup returns CDR1 SGHTA and CDR2 FQGNSA. CDR3 sequence: CASSLAIAGNTIYF. The DNA for the CDR3 is TGTGCCAGCAGCTTAGCGATAGCTGGAAACACCATATATTTT. Variable domain in full (rest from reference TRBV7-2 and TRBJ1-3): GAGVSQSPSNKVTEKGKDVELRCDPISGHTALYWYRQSLGQGLEFLIYFQGNSAPDKSGLPSDRFSAERTGGSVSTLTIQRTQQEDSAVYLCASSLAIAGNTIYFGEGSWLTVV.

This clone was counted once. CDR3 protein: CASSYSRQGTGELFF. DNA of the CDR3: TGTGCCAGCAGTTACTCGAGACAGGGCACCGGGGAGCTGTTTTTT. The J gene is TRBJ2-2, the V gene TRBV6-5; 7 nucleotides match TRBD1. V was pared by 0 bases and J by 4 bases, with 2 bases of the junction left unmatched. Germline CDR1 MNHEY, CDR2 SVGAGI. This CDR3 is built from 15 residues.